The T cell receptor beta chain described here comes from a study of human T cells and chemical hapten exposure. This clonotype was counted ten times or more. Germline CDR1 reads SGHRS; CDR2 reads YFSETQ. The CDR3 contains 15 residues. Trimming stripped 4 bases from V and 0 bases from J, with 12 bases between. The time point here: pre-sensitization, week 0. Treatment specified: therapeutic diphenylcyclopropenone sensitization with weekly scalp DPC. One entry per CDR3 protein results from TCRdb running MiXCR on the RACE reads. The table lists 350,000 to 400,000 distinct CDR3 sequences, around 5.5% of them singletons.

The clonotype originates from a woman aged 45 to 65 with alopecia areata. Some clones in this sample may be carry-over from other donors' samples. This specimen consisted of whole blood, obtained in connection with sensitization to the hapten diphenylcyclopropenone (DPC). The V gene is TRBV5-1, the J gene TRBJ2-3; D is unclear. This CDR3 is CASSLIHDSTDTQYF. CDR3 DNA sequence: TGCGCCAGCAGCCTGATCCACGACAGCACAGATACGCAGTATTTT.